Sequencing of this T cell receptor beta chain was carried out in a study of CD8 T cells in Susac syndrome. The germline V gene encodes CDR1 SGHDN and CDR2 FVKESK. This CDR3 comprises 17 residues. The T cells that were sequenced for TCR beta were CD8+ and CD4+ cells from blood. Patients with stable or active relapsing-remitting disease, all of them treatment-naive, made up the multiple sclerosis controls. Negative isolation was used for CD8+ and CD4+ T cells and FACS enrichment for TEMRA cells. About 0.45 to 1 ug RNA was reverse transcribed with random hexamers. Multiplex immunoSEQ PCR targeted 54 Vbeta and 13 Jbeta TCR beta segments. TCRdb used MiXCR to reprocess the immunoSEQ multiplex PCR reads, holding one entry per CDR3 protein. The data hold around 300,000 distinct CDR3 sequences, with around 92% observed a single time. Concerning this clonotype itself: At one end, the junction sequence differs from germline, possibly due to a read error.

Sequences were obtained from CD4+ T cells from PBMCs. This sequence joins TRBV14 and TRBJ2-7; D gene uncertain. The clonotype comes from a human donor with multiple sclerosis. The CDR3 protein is CASSQDSRPRSTYEQYF. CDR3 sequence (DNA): TGTGCCAGCAGTCAAGACTCACGACCCCGGAGTACCTACGAGCAGTACTTC. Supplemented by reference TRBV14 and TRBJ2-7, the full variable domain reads EAGVTQFPSHSVIEKGQTVTLRCDPISGHDNLYWYRRVMGKEIKFLLHFVKESKQDESGMPNNRFLAERTGGTYSTLKVQPAELEDSGVYFCASSQDSRPRSTYEQYFGPGTRLTVT.